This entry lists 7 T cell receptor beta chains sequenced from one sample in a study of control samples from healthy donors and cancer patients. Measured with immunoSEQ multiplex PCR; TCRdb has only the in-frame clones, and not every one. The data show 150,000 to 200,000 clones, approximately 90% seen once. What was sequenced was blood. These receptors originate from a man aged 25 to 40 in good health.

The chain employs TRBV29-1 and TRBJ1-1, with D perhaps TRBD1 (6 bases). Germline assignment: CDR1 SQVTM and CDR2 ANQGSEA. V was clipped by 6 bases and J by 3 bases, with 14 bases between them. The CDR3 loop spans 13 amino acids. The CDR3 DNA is TGCAGCGTGGGGGGGCAGGCCTACACTGAAGCTTTCTTT. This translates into CSVGGQAYTEAFF.

CDR3 bases: TGCGCCAGCAGCCTCGGGGTAGCGGGCTCCTACGAGCAGTACTTC. It translates to CASSLGVAGSYEQYF. This rearrangement joins TRBV4-1 to TRBJ2-7; TRBD2 matches at 7 bases. Losses at the gene ends were 4 bases for V and 0 bases for J; bases not matched to a gene: 6. The CDR3 loop spans 15 amino acids. In germline, CDR1 is MGHRA, CDR2 YSYEKL.

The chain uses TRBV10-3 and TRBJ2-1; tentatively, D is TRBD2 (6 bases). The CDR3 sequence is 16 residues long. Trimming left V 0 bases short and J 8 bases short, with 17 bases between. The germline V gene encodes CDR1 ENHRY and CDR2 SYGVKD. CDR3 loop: CAISESGSEGWDEQFF. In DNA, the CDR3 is TGTGCCATCAGTGAGTCGGGTTCGGAGGGATGGGATGAGCAGTTCTTC.

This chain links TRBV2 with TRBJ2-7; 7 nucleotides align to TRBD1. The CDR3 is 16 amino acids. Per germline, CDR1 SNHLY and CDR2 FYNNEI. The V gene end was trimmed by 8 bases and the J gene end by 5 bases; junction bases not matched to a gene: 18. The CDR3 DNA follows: TGTGCCAGCCACGACCCCGGATTCGACAGGGAGAACGAGCAGTACTTC. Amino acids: CASHDPGFDRENEQYF.

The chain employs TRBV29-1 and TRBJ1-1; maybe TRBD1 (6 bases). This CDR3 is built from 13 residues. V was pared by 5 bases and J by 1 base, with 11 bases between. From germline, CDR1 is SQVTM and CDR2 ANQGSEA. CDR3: CSVLGGANTEAFF. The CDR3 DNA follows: TGCAGCGTTTTAGGGGGGGCGAACACTGAAGCTTTCTTT.

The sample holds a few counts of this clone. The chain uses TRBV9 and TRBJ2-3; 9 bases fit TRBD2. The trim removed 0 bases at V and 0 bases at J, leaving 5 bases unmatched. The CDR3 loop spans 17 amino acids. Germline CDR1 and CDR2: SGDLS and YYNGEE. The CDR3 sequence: CASSVESGGSSTDTQYF. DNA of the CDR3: TGTGCCAGCAGCGTAGAAAGCGGGGGGTCTAGCACAGATACGCAGTATTTT.

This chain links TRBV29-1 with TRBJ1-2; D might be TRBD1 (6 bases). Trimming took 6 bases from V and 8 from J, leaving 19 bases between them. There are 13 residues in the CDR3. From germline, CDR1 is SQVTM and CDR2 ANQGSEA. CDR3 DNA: TGCAGCGTGGAGGGGGGTGAAGTGAGGGGCTACACCTTC. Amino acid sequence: CSVEGGEVRGYTF.